The 21 T cell receptor beta chains listed next were all sequenced from one sample in a study of shared T cell receptors in the human thymus. Produced via immunoSEQ multiplex PCR; TCRdb's table is partial and in-frame only. The sample contains 540,000 or so clones, about 80% of which appear only once. These data were also filed under a second study, of human thymus T cells.

Source material: thymocytes. Receptors originate from a boy younger than two with a congenital heart defect.

The chain uses TRBV4-2 and TRBJ2-5; tentative D call: TRBD1 (6 bases). The J call may not be correct, given that the DNA end is closer to TRBJ2-7. CDR3 length equals 16 residues. Germline assignment: CDR1 LGHNA and CDR2 YNFKEQ. The CDR3: CASSYKEQGFYAEQYF. The CDR3 coding sequence is TGTGCCAGCAGCTATAAGGAACAGGGTTTCTACGCCGAGCAGTACTTC.

The chain couples TRBV18 to TRBJ2-3; 7 bases line up with TRBD2. This CDR3 has 13 residues. V gave up 3 bases and J gave up 3 bases; unmatched junction bases: 0. Germline CDR1 reads KGHSH; CDR2 reads LQKENI. CDR3 DNA: TGTGCCAGCTCACCTAGCGGGACAGATACGCAGTATTTT. It is translated as CASSPSGTDTQYF.

The CDR3 spells CASSLFERDDEQFF. CDR3 bases: TGTGCCAGCAGCTTATTTGAGCGGGACGATGAGCAGTTCTTC. The rearrangement joins TRBV11-2 to TRBJ2-1; TRBD2 aligns across 7 bases. This CDR3 is 14 amino acids long. In germline, CDR1 is SGHAT, CDR2 FQNNGV. The V segment lost 2 bases and the J segment 8 bases; nucleotides outside the gene matches: 6.

This clone appeared a single time. V gene TRBV5-4 combines with J gene TRBJ2-5; 9 nucleotides match TRBD2. The CDR3 is made up of 17 amino acids. Germline CDR1 reads SGHNT; CDR2 reads YYREEE (reference sequence). V dropped 3 bases and J dropped 1; count of bases not matched to a gene: 10. CDR3 protein: CASSWGLREGRQETQYF. The CDR3 DNA is TGTGCCAGCAGCTGGGGTCTGCGGGAGGGTCGCCAAGAGACCCAGTACTTC.

Remarks on this clone: Other DNA variants within this sample encode the same CDR3. The chain uses TRBV6-1 and TRBJ2-7; the D is unclear. The CDR3 is 11 residues long. Trimming removed 4 bases from V and 3 bases from J, with 4 bases in between. Germline CDR1 MNHNS, CDR2 SASEGT. Here the CDR3 reads CASSVSYEQYF. CDR3 sequence (DNA): TGTGCCAGCAGTGTGAGCTACGAGCAGTACTTC.

This clone was seen a few times. This chain joins TRBV19 and TRBJ1-4; the D is unclear. The CDR3 extends over 19 amino acids. CDR1 is LNHDA, CDR2 SQIVND, per germline (reference sequence). Between the trimmed V and J ends, which lost 1 base and 0 bases, there was a span of 18 bases. The CDR3: CASSIVGVGLEATNEKLFF. CDR3 nucleotide sequence: TGTGCCAGTAGTATAGTCGGGGTGGGTTTGGAAGCAACTAATGAAAAACTGTTTTTT. Using reference TRBV19 and TRBJ1-4 for the parts outside the CDR3, the full variable domain is DGGITQSPKYLFRKEGQNVTLSCEQNLNHDAMYWYRQDPGQGLRLIYYSQIVNDFQKGDIAEGYSVSREKKESFPLTVTSAQKNPTAFYLCASSIVGVGLEATNEKLFFGSGTQLSVL.

The chain uses TRBV30 and TRBJ2-7; tentative D call: TRBD2 (6 bases). The ends were cut back, 5 bases at V and 2 bases at J, with 13 bases in the middle. The germline gives CDR1 GTSNPN, CDR2 SVGIG (reference sequence). The CDR3 consists of 13 residues. In nucleotides, the CDR3 is TGTGCCTGGGTTCGAGCGGGCCCCTACGAGCAGTACTTC. Its protein product is CAWVRAGPYEQYF. The full variable domain, rest sourced from reference TRBV30 and TRBJ2-7, is SQTIHQWPATLVQPVGSPLSLECTVEGTSNPNLYWYRQAAGRGLQLLFYSVGIGQISSEVPQNLSASRPQDRQFILSSKKLLLSDSGFYLCAWVRAGPYEQYFGPGTRLTVT.

The chain recombines TRBV9 with TRBJ2-5; 10 bases fit TRBD1. The germline CDR1 and CDR2 sequences are SGDLS and YYNGEE. The J segment lost 3 bases and the V segment lost 4 bases, leaving 3 bases of the junction unmatched. This CDR3 is built from 14 residues. The CDR3 is CASSPGTGEETQYF. The DNA for the CDR3 is TGTGCCAGCAGCCCCGGGACAGGGGAAGAGACCCAGTACTTC.

The rearrangement uses TRBV7-2 and TRBJ1-1, with 7 bases lining up with TRBD1. The CDR3 loop spans 15 amino acids. V lost 5 bases to trimming and J lost 0 bases; unmatched junction nucleotides: 6. In germline, CDR1 is SGHTA, CDR2 FQGNSA. The CDR3 region is CASSMTGPLNTEAFF. For the CDR3, the DNA is TGTGCCAGCAGCATGACAGGGCCCTTGAACACTGAAGCTTTCTTT.

This clone appeared a single time. The gene calls are TRBV25-1 and TRBJ2-2, with TRBD2 matching 7 bases. Germline lookup yields CDR1 MGHDK and CDR2 SYGVNS. The CDR3 covers 16 residues. The V and J ends lost 1 base and 5 bases, in that order; junction bases with no gene match: 7. The CDR3 DNA reads as TGTGCCAGCAGTGAATCGGTGACTAGCAGGACCGGGGAGCTGTTTTTT. It encodes CASSESVTSRTGELFF.

The chain combines TRBV28 with TRBJ1-5; TRBD1 agrees at 9 bases. V shed 7 bases, J shed 0 bases, and the junction held 10 bases outside the gene matches. The length of the CDR3 is 17 residues. Germline V lookup: CDR1 MDHEN, CDR2 SYDVKM. The CDR3 loop is CASTQGQGQYSNQPQHF. CDR3 in DNA: TGTGCCAGCACCCAAGGACAGGGGCAATATAGCAATCAGCCCCAGCATTTT.

This chain uses TRBV19 with TRBJ2-1; 10 bases map to TRBD2. V was pared by 9 bases and J by 3 bases, with 11 bases of the junction left unmatched. CDR1 LNHDA and CDR2 SQIVND come from the germline V gene (reference sequence). This CDR3 contains 16 residues. The CDR3 reads CASGLAAKDLYNEQFF. Here the CDR3 DNA reads TGTGCCAGCGGACTAGCGGCCAAGGACCTCTACAATGAGCAGTTCTTC.

V and J are TRBV23-1 and TRBJ2-7; D possibly corresponds to TRBD2 (6 bases). TRBV23-1 is an open reading frame, and its role is uncertain. Between the trimmed V and J ends, which lost 7 bases and 4 bases, there was a span of 23 bases. The CDR3 runs 16 residues. The chain's CDR3 is CASNPSLLILAYEQYF. CDR3 coding DNA: TGCGCCAGCAACCCGTCCCTCCTCATCCTAGCGTACGAGCAGTACTTC.

This clone was observed a handful of times. V and J are TRBV7-3 and TRBJ2-1; 9 positions agree with TRBD2. V trimming: 5 bases; J trimming: 7 bases; junction bases outside the gene matches: 6. This CDR3 spans 14 amino acids. In germline, CDR1 is SGHTA, CDR2 FQGTGA. The CDR3 DNA reads as TGTGCCAGCAGCCCCCCCAGCGGGAGGAATGAGCAGTTCTTC. It specifies CASSPPSGRNEQFF. The complete variable domain, with remaining parts taken from reference TRBV7-3 and TRBJ2-1, reads GAGVSQTPSNKVTEKGKYVELRCDPISGHTALYWYRQSLGQGPEFLIYFQGTGAADDSGLPNDRFFAVRPEGSVSTLKIQRTERGDSAVYLCASSPPSGRNEQFFGPGTRLTVL.

CDR3 region: CAWSSAGPGYYEQYF. The CDR3 bases are TGTGCCTGGAGTTCGGCGGGACCGGGGTATTACGAGCAGTACTTC. The chain joins TRBV30 to TRBJ2-5; possibly TRBD2 for D (6 bases). The end of the DNA is better explained by TRBJ2-7, so the J call may be wrong. Germline lookup yields CDR1 GTSNPN and CDR2 SVGIG (reference sequence). The CDR3 runs 15 residues.

The rearrangement links TRBV28 to TRBJ2-7, with D possibly matching TRBD2 (6 bases). This CDR3 region has 14 residues. V shed 6 bases and J shed 3 bases, with 15 bases lying between them. Germline loops: CDR1 MDHEN, CDR2 SYDVKM. CDR3 loop: CASSPQSGLYEQYF. For the CDR3, the DNA is TGTGCCAGCAGCCCCCAGAGCGGGCTCTACGAGCAGTACTTC.

This sequence joins TRBV30 and TRBJ1-1; D is unresolved. Looked up from germline, CDR1 is GTSNPN and CDR2 is SVGIG (reference sequence). V lost 0 bases, J lost 1 base, and 9 bases lay in between. The CDR3 contains 14 residues. In nucleotides, the CDR3 is TGTGCCTGGAGTGTACGACTCAAGAACACTGAAGCTTTCTTT. Translation: CAWSVRLKNTEAFF.

The J gene is TRBJ2-1, the V gene TRBV11-2, with TRBD2 matching over 8 bases. This CDR3 is built from 13 residues. Trimming removed 2 bases from V and 12 bases from J; junction bases left unmatched: 6. Germline CDR1 and CDR2: SGHAT and FQNNGV. The DNA of the CDR3 is TGTGCCAGCAGCTTAACGGGAGGGGAAGGGCAGTTCTTC. Its protein is CASSLTGGEGQFF.

This rearrangement joins TRBV20-1 to TRBJ1-1; D is undetermined. The CDR3 has 11 amino acids. CDR1 and CDR2 (germline): DFQATT, SNEGSKA (reference sequence). Here the CDR3 DNA reads TGCAGCCCAGACGGGTCCACTGAAGCTTTCTTT. Translation gives CSPDGSTEAFF.

The V call is TRBV4-1, the J call TRBJ2-4; 7 bases line up with TRBD1. V was clipped by 4 bases and J by 1 base; unmatched bases: 10. Germline V gene sequence: CDR1 MGHRA, CDR2 YSYEKL. CDR3 length: 17 amino acids. The CDR3 region has the DNA TGCGCCAGCAGCCCCCGACCCCCGACAGGGGCCAAAAACATTCAGTACTTC. Its translation: CASSPRPPTGAKNIQYF.

This clone has a single count. The chain has TRBV7-6 and TRBJ2-5; D might be TRBD2 (7 bases). V was trimmed by 3 bases and J by 5 bases, leaving 22 bases between them. The length of the CDR3 is 17 residues. CDR1 is SGHVS and CDR2 is FNYEAQ in the germline V gene. The CDR3 is CASSFPDARGRGETQYF. CDR3 in DNA: TGTGCCAGCAGCTTCCCTGACGCACGGGGGCGGGGGGAGACCCAGTACTTC.